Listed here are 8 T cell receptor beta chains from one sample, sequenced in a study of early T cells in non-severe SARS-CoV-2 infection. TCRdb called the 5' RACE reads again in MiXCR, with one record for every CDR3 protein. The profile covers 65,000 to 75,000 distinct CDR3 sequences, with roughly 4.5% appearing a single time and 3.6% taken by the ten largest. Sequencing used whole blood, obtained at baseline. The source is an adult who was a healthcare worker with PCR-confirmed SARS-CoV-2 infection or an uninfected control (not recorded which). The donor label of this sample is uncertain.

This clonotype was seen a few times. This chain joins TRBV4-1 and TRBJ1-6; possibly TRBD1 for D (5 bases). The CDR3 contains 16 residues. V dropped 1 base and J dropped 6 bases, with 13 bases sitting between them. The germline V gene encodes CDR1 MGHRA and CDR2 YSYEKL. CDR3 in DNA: TGCGCCAGCAGCCAAGTGCCCAGGGTATCTAATTCACCCCTCCACTTT. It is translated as CASSQVPRVSNSPLHF.

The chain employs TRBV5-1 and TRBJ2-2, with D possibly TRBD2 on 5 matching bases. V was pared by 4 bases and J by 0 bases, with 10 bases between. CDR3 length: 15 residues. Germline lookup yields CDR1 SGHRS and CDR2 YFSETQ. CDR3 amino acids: CASSEGSANTGELFF. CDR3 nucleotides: TGCGCCAGCAGCGAGGGATCCGCGAACACCGGGGAGCTGTTTTTT.

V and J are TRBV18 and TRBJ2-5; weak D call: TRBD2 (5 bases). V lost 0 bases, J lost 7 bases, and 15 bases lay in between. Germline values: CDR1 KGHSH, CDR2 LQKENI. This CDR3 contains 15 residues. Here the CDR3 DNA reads TGTGCCAGCTCACCACCGACGACGCCCGGAGGGACCCAGTACTTC. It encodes CASSPPTTPGGTQYF.

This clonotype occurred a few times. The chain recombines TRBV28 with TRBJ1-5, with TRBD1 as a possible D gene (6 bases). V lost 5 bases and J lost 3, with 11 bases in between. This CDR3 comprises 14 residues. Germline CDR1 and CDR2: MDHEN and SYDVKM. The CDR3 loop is CASSGGTYNQPQHF. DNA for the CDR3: TGTGCCAGCAGTGGTGGGACATACAATCAGCCCCAGCATTTT.

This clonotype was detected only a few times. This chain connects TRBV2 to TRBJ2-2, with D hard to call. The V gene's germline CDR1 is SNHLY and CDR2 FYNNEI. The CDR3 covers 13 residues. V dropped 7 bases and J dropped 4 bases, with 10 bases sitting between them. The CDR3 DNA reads TGTGCCAGCACACAGAGAGCCACCGGGGAGCTGTTTTTT. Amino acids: CASTQRATGELFF. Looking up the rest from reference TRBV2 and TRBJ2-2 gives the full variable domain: EPEVTQTPSHQVTQMGQEVILRCVPISNHLYFYWYRQILGQKVEFLVSFYNNEISEKSEIFDDQFSVERPDGSNFTLKIRSTKLEDSAMYFCASTQRATGELFFGEGSRLTVL.

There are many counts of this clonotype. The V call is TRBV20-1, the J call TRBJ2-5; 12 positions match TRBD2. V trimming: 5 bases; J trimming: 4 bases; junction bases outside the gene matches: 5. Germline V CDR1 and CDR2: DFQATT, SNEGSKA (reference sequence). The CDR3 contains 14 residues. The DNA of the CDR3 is TGCAGTGCTGGACAGACTAGCGGGGGAGAGACCCAGTACTTC. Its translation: CSAGQTSGGETQYF.

The CDR3 nucleotides are TGTGCCATCAGTGAAGGACCGGGGGGCGGAGAGACCCAGTACTTC. As protein: CAISEGPGGGETQYF. The rearrangement joins TRBV10-3 to TRBJ2-5; TRBD2 is a possible D gene (7 bases). Germline V gene sequence: CDR1 ENHRY, CDR2 SYGVKD. The V gene lost 3 bases and the J gene lost 4 bases, with 15 bases spanning the gap. This CDR3 spans 15 amino acids.

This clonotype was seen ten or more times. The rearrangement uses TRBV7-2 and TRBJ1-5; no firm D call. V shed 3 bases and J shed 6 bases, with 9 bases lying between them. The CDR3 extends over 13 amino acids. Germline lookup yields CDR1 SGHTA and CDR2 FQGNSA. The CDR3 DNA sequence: TGTGCCAGCAGCTTTCCAGGCGGTCAGCCCCAGCATTTT. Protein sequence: CASSFPGGQPQHF.